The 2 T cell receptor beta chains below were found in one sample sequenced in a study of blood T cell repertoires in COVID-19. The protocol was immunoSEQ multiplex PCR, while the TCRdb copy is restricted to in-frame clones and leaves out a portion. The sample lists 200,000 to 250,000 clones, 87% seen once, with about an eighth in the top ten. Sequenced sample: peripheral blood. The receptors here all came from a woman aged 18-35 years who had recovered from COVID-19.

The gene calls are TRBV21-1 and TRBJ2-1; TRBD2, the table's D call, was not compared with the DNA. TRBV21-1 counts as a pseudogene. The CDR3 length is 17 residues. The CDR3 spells CASSKGGGLAGLNEQFF. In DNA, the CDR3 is TGTGCCAGCAGCAAAGGAGGGGGACTAGCGGGGCTCAATGAGCAGTTCTTC.

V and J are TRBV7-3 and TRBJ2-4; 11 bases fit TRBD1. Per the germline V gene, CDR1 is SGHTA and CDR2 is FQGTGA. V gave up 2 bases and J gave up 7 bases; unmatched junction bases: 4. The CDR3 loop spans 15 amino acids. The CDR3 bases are TGTGCCAGCAGCTTAGGCGGACAGGGGGCGAACATTCAGTACTTC. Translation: CASSLGGQGANIQYF.